This T cell receptor beta chain was sequenced in a study of cytomegalovirus exposure and HLA in healthy donors. At the level of the study: Out of fewer than 500 genotyped donors, around 80% belonged to the Caucasian-associated ancestry cluster.

This clone was counted a few times. PCR primers comprised 60 Vbeta and 13 Jbeta primers. Sequenced by immunoSEQ multiplex PCR; TCRdb stores in-frame clones only, minus some. The repertoire holds 110,000 to 150,000 clones, with roughly 9.4% as singletons. The length of the CDR3 is 13 residues. Looked up from germline, CDR1 is SEHNR and CDR2 is FQNEAQ (reference sequence). V gave up 5 bases and J gave up 3 bases; unmatched junction bases: 1. The sequencing input was PBMCs. The chain couples TRBV7-9 to TRBJ2-5; 9 bases are shared with TRBD1. This TCR was sampled from a male donor in good health and CMV-seronegative. As DNA, the CDR3 is TGTGCCAGCAGCGGGGACAGGGAAGAGACCCAGTACTTC. This encodes CASSGDREETQYF.